One and the same sample provided the 18 T cell receptor beta chains below, sequenced in a study of T cells in Graves' hyperthyroidism and ophthalmopathy. There were TCR beta CDR3 regions amplified from RNA transcripts. Initially, a first-round RT-PCR of the TCR CDR3 employed the HTBI primer set. TCRdb used MiXCR to reprocess the multiplex PCR reads, holding one entry per CDR3 protein. The top ten hold roughly 30% of the sample, which has about 760,000 distinct CDR3 sequences, roughly a third seen once. Source material: blood. These receptors all come from a woman aged 40 to 50 with Graves' hyperthyroidism.

V is TRBV10-3 and J is TRBJ1-2, with D unresolved. The V end lost 5 bases, the J end lost 4 bases, and 8 bases lay between the germline ends. The CDR3 is 12 amino acids. Germline V gene sequence: CDR1 ENHRY, CDR2 SYGVKD. The CDR3 nucleotides read TGTGCCATCAGTCCGGTGGGCTATGGCTACACCTTC. Translated, it gives CAISPVGYGYTF.

This chain uses TRBV20-1 with TRBJ2-7; 8 bases are shared with TRBD1. After removal of 1 base from V and 2 bases from J, the junction contained 1 base not matched to a gene. Germline V gene sequence: CDR1 DFQATT, CDR2 SNEGSKA (reference sequence). CDR3 length equals 13 residues. DNA of the CDR3: TGCAGTGCTAGAGGGACAGGGCCCTACGAGCAGTACTTC. Protein sequence: CSARGTGPYEQYF.

This clonotype was picked up many times. The J gene is TRBJ1-6, the V gene TRBV10-3; D is uncertain. The CDR3 sequence is 14 residues long. V was cut by 6 bases and J by 10 bases, with 16 bases left in between. Germline assignment: CDR1 ENHRY and CDR2 SYGVKD. CDR3 loop: CAIRSSSMESPLHF. The CDR3 coding sequence is TGTGCCATCAGGTCAAGTTCAATGGAGTCACCCCTCCACTTT.

This chain uses TRBV6-2 or TRBV6-3 with TRBJ2-7; possible D gene TRBD2, 5 bases. The CDR3 runs to 12 residues. The germline V gene has CDR1 MNHEY and CDR2 SVGEGT. V was pared by 6 bases and J by 3 bases, with 9 bases between. This CDR3 reads CASRRTSYEQYF. The CDR3 nucleotides read TGTGCCAGCAGACGAACTAGCTACGAGCAGTACTTC.

J is TRBJ1-4 and V is TRBV20-1; 7 nucleotides agree with TRBD1. Germline V gene sequence: CDR1 DFQATT, CDR2 SNEGSKA (reference sequence). This CDR3 comprises 13 residues. J lost 7 bases, V lost 2 bases, and 4 bases had no gene match. CDR3 bases: TGCAGTGCTAGAACCCCAGGGGGTGAAAAACTGTTTTTT. Protein: CSARTPGGEKLFF.

The gene calls are TRBV6-5 and TRBJ1-5; no reliable D call. CDR3 length: 13 amino acids. Trimming pared 8 bases from V and 2 bases from J, leaving 10 bases between. Germline V gives CDR1 MNHEY, CDR2 SVGAGI. Written as DNA, the CDR3 is TGTGCCAGCGGTACTCCGGGCAATCAGCCCCAGCATTTT. Its protein is CASGTPGNQPQHF.

The genes are TRBV10-3 and TRBJ2-2; possibly TRBD1 or TRBD2 for D (5 bases each). Deletions cut 10 bases from V and 6 bases from J, with 15 bases between. This CDR3 is built from 13 residues. Germline CDR1 reads ENHRY; CDR2 reads SYGVKD. The CDR3: CATGASNPGELFF. CDR3 sequence (DNA): TGTGCCACCGGGGCCTCAAACCCCGGGGAGCTGTTTTTT.

This clonotype was seen many times. The chain links TRBV29-1 to TRBJ2-2; D perhaps matches TRBD1 (6 bases). V dropped 3 bases and J dropped 0 bases, with 11 bases sitting between them. The germline CDR1 and CDR2 sequences are SQVTM and ANQGSEA. The CDR3 runs 15 residues. This chain's CDR3 is CSVDGDTSNTGELFF. In nucleotides, the CDR3 is TGCAGCGTTGATGGGGACACGTCGAACACCGGGGAGCTGTTTTTT.

Here the CDR3 reads CASSQAPGQGSYGYTF. CDR3 sequence (DNA): TGCGCCAGCAGCCAAGCCCCCGGACAGGGGAGCTATGGCTACACCTTC. The chain couples TRBV4-1 to TRBJ1-2, with TRBD1 matching over 9 bases. Germline V gene sequence: CDR1 MGHRA, CDR2 YSYEKL. Trimming at V came to 1 base and at J to 4 bases, leaving 7 bases not matched to a gene. The CDR3 sequence is 16 residues long.

The CDR3 is CASSRRQERTDTQYF. In nucleotides, the CDR3 is TGTGCCAGCAGCAGACGACAGGAGCGCACAGATACGCAGTATTTT. The chain joins TRBV7-2 to TRBJ2-3, with a weak D call TRBD1 (6 bases). The V and J ends lost 5 bases and 1 base respectively, with 13 bases between them. CDR3 length: 15 amino acids. CDR1 and CDR2 (germline): SGHTA, FQGNSA.

This clonotype showed up just a few times. V gene TRBV28 combines with J gene TRBJ1-3; D is ambiguous. The CDR3 covers 15 residues. Germline values: CDR1 MDHEN, CDR2 SYDVKM. The V end lost 11 bases, the J end lost 0 bases, and 17 bases lay between the germline ends. CDR3 nucleotides: TGTGCCTCAGGTCCCGACGTATACTCTGGAAACACCATATATTTT. Protein product: CASGPDVYSGNTIYF.

This clonotype was counted ten times or more. The chain is built from TRBV7-9 and TRBJ2-7; a possible D gene is TRBD1 (6 bases). The germline CDR1 and CDR2 sequences are SEHNR and FQNEAQ (reference sequence). The CDR3 covers 15 residues. The V end was cut by 7 bases, the J end by 5 bases, with 21 bases between. CDR3 sequence reads: CASIQGAGTLDEQYF. The CDR3 nucleotides read TGTGCCAGCATCCAAGGGGCAGGGACACTAGACGAGCAGTACTTC.

The rearrangement uses TRBV19 and TRBJ2-5; D remains ambiguous. The germline V gene has CDR1 LNHDA and CDR2 SQIVND (reference sequence). V was pared by 3 bases and J by 4 bases, with 12 bases between. The CDR3 consists of 14 residues. Here the CDR3 reads CASSMVTTGETQYF. The CDR3 DNA reads as TGTGCCAGTAGTATGGTGACGACCGGAGAGACCCAGTACTTC.

This clonotype appeared many times. This rearrangement joins TRBV10-3 to TRBJ1-2; 9 bases align to TRBD1. The CDR3 contains 15 residues. The germline gives CDR1 ENHRY, CDR2 SYGVKD. Unmatched junction bases numbered 6, after V lost 7 bases and J lost 0 bases. DNA for the CDR3: TGTGCCATCACTCTGGGACAGGGAGCTAACTATGGCTACACCTTC. Amino acid sequence: CAITLGQGANYGYTF.

Concerning this clonotype: Likely a read error: the CDR3 ends without its conserved phenylalanine or tryptophan. The chain carries TRBV2 and TRBJ1-1; D is perhaps TRBD1 (5 bases). The germline gives CDR1 SNHLY, CDR2 FYNNEI. The CDR3 is 14 residues long. V lost 6 bases, J lost 3 bases, and 14 bases lay in between. The CDR3 loop reads CASRGRGGDTEAFL. The CDR3 DNA reads as TGTGCCAGCAGGGGTCGTGGGGGGGACACTGAAGCTTTCCTT.

The genes are TRBV7-9 and TRBJ1-1; tentatively, D is TRBD1 (5 bases). Per germline, CDR1 SEHNR and CDR2 FQNEAQ (reference sequence). This CDR3 contains 14 residues. Deletions cut 1 base from V and 8 bases from J, with 14 bases between. The CDR3 sequence: CASSLELGTPEAFF. The CDR3 DNA is TGTGCCAGCAGCTTAGAATTGGGGACGCCCGAAGCTTTCTTT.

In its sample, this clonotype was seen a few times. The chain has TRBV7-3 and TRBJ2-5, with D maybe TRBD2 (6 bases). Between the trimmed V and J ends, which lost 5 bases and 2 bases, there was a span of 15 bases. This CDR3 is built from 15 residues. Germline V lookup: CDR1 SGHTA, CDR2 FQGTGA. The CDR3 DNA follows: TGTGCCAGCAGCCCGTCCGGGAGTCATCAAGAGACCCAGTACTTC. Translation: CASSPSGSHQETQYF.

The chain links TRBV10-2 to TRBJ1-1; D unclear. Germline CDR1 WSHSY, CDR2 SAAADI. The CDR3 has 15 amino acids. V lost 6 bases, J lost 8 bases, and 22 bases lay in between. CDR3 sequence (DNA): TGCGCCAGCAGGGCCAGTACCCCATCGGCAAGGGAAGCTTTCTTT. It translates to CASRASTPSAREAFF.